This TCR beta chain comes out of a study of control samples from healthy donors and cancer patients (dated by TCRdb to 2018 to 2021). As to this clone: There is no known antigen for this receptor. No much larger clone exists at a distance of one base, and base qualities are not known.

Libraries came from the immunoSEQ multiplex PCR assay. TCRdb limited this immuneACCESS table to in-frame rearrangements with V and J called. A share of clones is missing; checked studies link under half to unresolved V genes, and the rest is unexplained. This sample lists over 25,000 clones; around nine tenths were detected once. The top ten constitute around 3.9% of the sample. This sequence originates from a female donor with melanoma. Specimen: formalin-fixed, paraffin-embedded tissue.

The CDR3 reads as follows: CASSLQEGDGYTF. The nucleotide sequence reads TGTGCCAGCAGTTTACAGGAGGGGGATGGCTACACCTTC. The chain joins TRBV27 to TRBJ1-2, and the D gene may be TRBD1, 6 bases matching. The CDR3, from cysteine to phenylalanine, totals 13 residues. This entry keeps only the CDR3 DNA: 39 bases, framed from base 1. Per the germline V gene (reference sequence), MNHEY is the CDR1 and SMNVEV is the CDR2. V loses 2 bases of germline sequence and J loses 6 bases, and the interval between the two ends is 10 bases.